The 14 T cell receptor beta chains presented below share a single source sample, sequenced in a study of cytomegalovirus exposure and HLA in healthy donors. PCR involved 60 Vbeta and 13 Jbeta primers. Sequencing was performed with immunoSEQ multiplex PCR; in TCRdb, only in-frame clones are kept and a portion is missing. The sample holds approximately 150,000 clones, 75% to 90% seen once. Sequences were obtained from PBMCs. The receptors were sampled from a man aged 35 to 55 in good health and CMV-seronegative.

This sequence joins TRBV27 and TRBJ1-1; D unclear. V was trimmed by 5 bases and J by 7 bases, leaving 14 bases between them. This CDR3 is built from 13 residues. CDR1 and CDR2 (germline): MNHEY, SMNVEV (reference sequence). The CDR3 loop reads CASSLLNGVEAFF. DNA of the CDR3: TGTGCCAGCAGTCTACTAAACGGGGTTGAAGCTTTCTTT.

This clone was recorded a few times. V and J are TRBV15 and TRBJ1-1; TRBD1 might be the D (5 bases). V shed 0 bases and J shed 3 bases, with 11 bases lying between them. Germline loops: CDR1 LNHNV, CDR2 YYDKDF (reference sequence). The CDR3 extends over 15 amino acids. The CDR3 region is CATSRETARDTEAFF. Written as DNA, the CDR3 is TGTGCCACCAGCAGAGAGACAGCCAGGGACACTGAAGCTTTCTTT.

The chain carries TRBV6-5 and TRBJ2-2; 7 bases align to TRBD1. CDR1 is MNHEY and CDR2 is SVGAGI in the germline V gene. The junction had 5 bases not matched to a gene; V was cut back by 5 bases and J by 8 bases. The CDR3 sequence is 13 residues long. Here the CDR3 reads CASSDRVGGELFF. CDR3 DNA sequence: TGTGCCAGCAGTGACAGGGTAGGGGGGGAGCTGTTTTTT.

The gene calls are TRBV11-2 and TRBJ1-4; 8 positions agree with TRBD1. Germline CDR1 reads SGHAT; CDR2 reads FQNNGV. Trimming at V came to 4 bases and at J to 5 bases, leaving 15 bases not matched to a gene. The CDR3 has 18 residues. DNA of the CDR3: TGTGCCAGCAGCTCCGGATGGCTCGGACAGGGACGGAATGAAAAACTGTTTTTT. Translated: CASSSGWLGQGRNEKLFF.

This clone has only one observation. The rearrangement joins TRBV7-9 to TRBJ2-7, with 11 bases aligning to TRBD2. This CDR3 spans 17 amino acids. V was clipped by 5 bases and J by 0 bases; unmatched bases: 9. The germline V gene has CDR1 SEHNR and CDR2 FQNEAQ (reference sequence). The CDR3 coding sequence is TGTGCCAGCAGCCCCCCTAGCGGGGGGCCGAGCTCCTACGAGCAGTACTTC. It is translated as CASSPPSGGPSSYEQYF.

The chain carries TRBV5-1 and TRBJ2-7, with D unresolved. Germline V gives CDR1 SGHRS, CDR2 YFSETQ. Trimming removed 4 bases from V and 0 bases from J, with 5 bases in between. There are 12 residues in the CDR3. The CDR3 nucleotides read TGCGCCAGCAGCCTCCCCTCCTACGAGCAGTACTTC. As protein: CASSLPSYEQYF.

The chain employs TRBV2 and TRBJ1-4; D unresolved. Trimming shortened V by 2 bases and J by 0 bases, and 7 bases separated the two germline ends. The length of the CDR3 is 15 residues. Germline CDR1 reads SNHLY; CDR2 reads FYNNEI. In DNA form, the CDR3 reads TGTGCCAGCAGTGAACAGTTTGCAACTAATGAAAAACTGTTTTTT. Its translation is CASSEQFATNEKLFF.

V is TRBV7-3 and J is TRBJ2-1, with D perhaps matching TRBD1 (6 bases). This CDR3 is built from 15 residues. Trimming shortened V by 2 bases and J by 2 bases, and 10 bases separated the two germline ends. Germline V gives CDR1 SGHTA, CDR2 FQGTGA. The CDR3 DNA is TGTGCCAGCAGCTTAGGACAGCCGACCTACAATGAGCAGTTCTTC. Protein product: CASSLGQPTYNEQFF.

V and J are TRBV30 and TRBJ1-3; D unclear. The CDR3 sequence is 14 residues long. Trimming stripped 4 bases from V and 4 bases from J, with 14 bases between. Per germline, CDR1 GTSNPN and CDR2 SVGIG (reference sequence). This CDR3 is CAWTRRGTGNTIYF. The CDR3 region has the DNA TGTGCCTGGACCCGACGGGGTACGGGAAACACCATATATTTT.

This rearrangement joins TRBV27 to TRBJ1-4; D gene uncertain. This CDR3 has 13 residues. The V end was cut by 6 bases, the J end by 3 bases, with 8 bases between. CDR1 and CDR2 from the germline V gene are MNHEY and SMNVEV (reference sequence). The CDR3 region is CASRKAANEKLFF. DNA of the CDR3: TGTGCCAGCAGGAAGGCGGCTAATGAAAAACTGTTTTTT.

The J gene is TRBJ2-7, the V gene TRBV2; the D gene is possibly TRBD2 (5 bases). CDR3 length equals 10 residues. Germline CDR1 reads SNHLY; CDR2 reads FYNNEI. Trimming took 6 bases from V and 9 from J, leaving 9 bases between them. The CDR3 bases are TGTGCCAGCAGCTCGGAGGTGCAGTACTTC. Translating it yields CASSSEVQYF.

This clone came up a few times. The chain links TRBV6-6 to TRBJ1-2, with 7 bases that match TRBD1. The CDR3 loop spans 13 amino acids. V was pared by 7 bases and J by 5 bases, with 7 bases of the junction left unmatched. CDR1 and CDR2 from the germline V gene are MNHNY and SVGAGI (reference sequence). This CDR3 reads CASNPGQTYGYTF. The CDR3 coding sequence is TGTGCCAGCAACCCGGGACAGACTTATGGCTACACCTTC.

Comments on this clone: Other DNA variants within this sample encode the same CDR3. The chain combines TRBV10-3 with TRBJ2-3; the match to TRBD1 covers 8 bases. The CDR3 has 14 amino acids. CDR1 and CDR2 (germline): ENHRY, SYGVKD. V shed 3 bases, J shed 3 bases, and the junction held 2 bases outside the gene matches. The CDR3 region has the DNA TGTGCCATCAGTGAAGGACAGGGAACAGATACGCAGTATTTT. This gives the protein CAISEGQGTDTQYF.

V usage is TRBV6-1 and J usage is TRBJ1-5; a possible D gene is TRBD1 (5 bases). This CDR3 has 17 residues. Germline lookup yields CDR1 MNHNS and CDR2 SASEGT. V was pared by 5 bases and J by 3 bases, with 20 bases between. DNA of the CDR3: TGTGCCAGCAGTCAAGGCAAGGGGAACAGGAACAATCAGCCCCAGCATTTT. It translates to CASSQGKGNRNNQPQHF.